The clone carrying this TCR beta chain occurred many times. The data were obtained in a study of T cells in Graves' hyperthyroidism and ophthalmopathy. Amplified regions were TCR beta CDR3 sequences from RNA transcripts. First-round RT-PCR targeting the TCR CDR3 was performed with the HTBI primer set. TCRdb passed the multiplex PCR reads through MiXCR, listing each CDR3 protein once. The data contain more than 600,000 distinct CDR3 sequences, around 17% of them singletons. Patients between 18 and 65 years old had hyperthyroidism, newly diagnosed and lasting under 2 months. Diagnoses rested on clinical symptoms, serum thyroxine and TRAb, thyroid ultrasound and orbital computed tomography. CDR1 is DFQATT, CDR2 SNEGSKA, per germline (reference sequence). V shed 6 bases and J 3 bases; nucleotides not matched to a gene: 5. CDR3 length equals 12 residues.

Sequenced: blood. J is TRBJ2-7 and V is TRBV20-1, with 7 bases that match TRBD1. This receptor was taken from a man between 18 and 35 years old with Graves' hyperthyroidism. This chain's CDR3 is CSAHRGLYEQYF. The CDR3 coding sequence is TGCAGTGCACACAGGGGCCTCTACGAGCAGTACTTC.